This T cell receptor (beta chain) was identified during a study of blood T cell repertoires in COVID-19. Repertoires were generated with immunoSEQ multiplex PCR, while TCRdb's copy carries only in-frame clones and drops some. The data show about 84,000 clones, over 60% seen once. The V gene's germline CDR1 is SGDLS and CDR2 YYNGEE. The CDR3 loop spans 14 amino acids. The ends were cut back, 2 bases at V and 3 bases at J, with 9 bases in the middle. The origin of this receptor is a man between 65 and 85 years old with acute or convalescent COVID-19. The chain carries TRBV9 and TRBJ1-3; maybe TRBD1 (6 bases). Sequences were obtained from peripheral blood. The CDR3 DNA is TGTGCCAGCAGCGTGGGCAGGGGTGGAAACACCATATATTTT. As protein: CASSVGRGGNTIYF.